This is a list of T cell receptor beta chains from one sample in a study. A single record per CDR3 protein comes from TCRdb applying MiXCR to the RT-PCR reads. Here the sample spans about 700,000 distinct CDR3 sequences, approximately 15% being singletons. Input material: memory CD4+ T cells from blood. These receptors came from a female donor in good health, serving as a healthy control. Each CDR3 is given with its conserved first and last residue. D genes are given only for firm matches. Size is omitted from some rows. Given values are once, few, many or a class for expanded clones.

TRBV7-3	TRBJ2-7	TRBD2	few	CASSSGSTSGKYEQYF	TGTGCCAGCAGTTCAGGGTCGACTAGCGGGAAGTACGAGCAGTACTTC
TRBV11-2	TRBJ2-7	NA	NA	CASSLDYRAWVYEQYF	TGTGCCAGCAGCTTAGATTACAGGGCATGGGTTTACGAGCAGTACTTC
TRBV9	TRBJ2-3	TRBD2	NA	CASSVQAGVVDTQYF	TGTGCCAGCAGCGTACAAGCGGGAGTGGTAGATACGCAGTATTTT
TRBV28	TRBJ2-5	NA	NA	CAHTGTRGQTQYF	TGTGCACACACTGGGACCCGGGGGCAGACCCAGTACTTC
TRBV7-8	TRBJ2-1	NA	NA	CASRPHGSYNEQFF	TGTGCCAGCAGACCTCATGGTTCCTACAATGAGCAGTTCTTC
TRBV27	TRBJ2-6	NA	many	CASSMGPRSGANVLTF	TGTGCCAGCAGTATGGGACCGCGCTCTGGGGCCAACGTCCTGACTTTC
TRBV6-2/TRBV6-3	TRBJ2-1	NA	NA	CASSYDRQPSYNEQFF	TGTGCCAGCAGTTACGACAGGCAACCTTCCTACAATGAGCAGTTCTTC
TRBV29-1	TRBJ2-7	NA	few	CSVVADSYEQYF	TGCAGCGTTGTGGCGGATTCCTACGAGCAGTACTTC
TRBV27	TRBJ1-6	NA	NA	CASSMNGGRTNSPLHF	TGTGCCAGCAGTATGAATGGGGGGCGAACCAATTCACCCCTCCACTTT
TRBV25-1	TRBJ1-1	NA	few	CASSEFTEAFF	TGTGCCAGCAGTGAATTCACTGAAGCTTTCTTT
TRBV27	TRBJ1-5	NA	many	CASSLVVGNQPQHF	TGTGCCAGCAGCTTGGTAGTGGGCAATCAGCCCCAGCATTTT
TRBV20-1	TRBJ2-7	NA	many	CSASAKGYEQYF	TGCAGTGCGAGCGCGAAGGGCTACGAGCAGTACTTC
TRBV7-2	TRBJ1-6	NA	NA	CASRRQSPTPLHF	TGTGCCAGCAGACGACAGTCACCCACACCCCTCCACTTT
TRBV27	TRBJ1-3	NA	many	CASSLSGSGNTIYF	TGTGCCAGCAGTTTATCAGGGTCTGGAAACACCATATATTTT
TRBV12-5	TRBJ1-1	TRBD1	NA	CASGLGQGYTEAFF	TGTGCTAGTGGTTTGGGACAGGGTTACACTGAAGCTTTCTTT
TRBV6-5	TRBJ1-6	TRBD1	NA	CASSYPTGGSVNSPLHF	TGTGCCAGCAGTTACCCGACAGGGGGCTCGGTTAATTCACCCCTCCACTTT